This TCR beta chain was recorded in a study of monozygotic twins with inflammatory bowel disease. One entry per CDR3 protein, without DNA, is what TCRdb gives after re-calling the 5' RACE reads. The table for this sample gives approximately 390,000 distinct CDR3 sequences. Comments on this clonotype: What it binds is unknown.

Study conclusions and caveats: People with IBD had fewer clonotypes in common with others than healthy twins did, especially with disease activity.

Collection of a roughly 2.5 ml blood sample took place per donor. The CDR3 runs to 15 residues. Per the germline V gene, CDR1 is MGHDK and CDR2 is SYGVNS. This clonotype was obtained from a human donor with ulcerative colitis or Crohn's disease, or a healthy co-twin of an affected twin (not recorded which). Sequenced: blood. The chain has TRBV25-1 and TRBJ2-5; TCRdb selects TRBD1, and the lack of DNA leaves this call unchecked. The CDR3 loop is CASSRWTGTQETQYF.